These T cell receptor beta chains were read from a single sample in a study of blood T cell repertoires in COVID-19. Sequencing was performed with immunoSEQ multiplex PCR; in TCRdb, only in-frame clones are kept and a portion is missing. The sample includes fewer than 300,000 clones, more than 65% of them seen just once. The sequencing input was peripheral blood. The receptors here all came from a woman between 18 and 29 years old with acute or convalescent COVID-19. Each CDR3 is given with its conserved first and last residue. The order of the fields is V gene, J gene, D gene, clone size, CDR3 protein. D genes are given only for firm matches. Rows may omit the clone size; those that give it use once, few, many or a size class.

v_gene: TRBV5-8
j_gene: TRBJ2-3
d_gene: .
abundance: .
CDR3aa: CASSLEFQGGTDTQYF

v_gene: TRBV14
j_gene: TRBJ1-1
d_gene: TRBD1
abundance: .
CDR3aa: CASSQDRGLLMNTEAFF

v_gene: TRBV6-4
j_gene: TRBJ2-1
d_gene: TRBD2
abundance: .
CDR3aa: CASSVTGGRVNEQFF

v_gene: TRBV7-2
j_gene: TRBJ1-1
d_gene: .
abundance: .
CDR3aa: CASSLDWAGLTEAFF

v_gene: TRBV9
j_gene: TRBJ1-4
d_gene: .
abundance: few
CDR3aa: CASSVGSTNEKLFF

v_gene: TRBV11-2
j_gene: TRBJ1-1
d_gene: .
abundance: .
CDR3aa: CASSRGGTNTEAFF

v_gene: TRBV5-6
j_gene: TRBJ2-7
d_gene: TRBD2
abundance: .
CDR3aa: CASSLRTSGRNEQYF

v_gene: TRBV5-4
j_gene: TRBJ2-3
d_gene: TRBD2
abundance: .
CDR3aa: CASSPGTSGIEADTQYF

v_gene: TRBV7-8
j_gene: TRBJ2-7
d_gene: TRBD1
abundance: .
CDR3aa: CASSPQGTGLSYEQYF

v_gene: TRBV18
j_gene: TRBJ1-5
d_gene: .
abundance: many
CDR3aa: CASSPPGAGSNQPQHF

v_gene: TRBV5-5
j_gene: TRBJ2-3
d_gene: TRBD1
abundance: .
CDR3aa: CASSLSPQGADTQYF

v_gene: TRBV6-5
j_gene: TRBJ2-2
d_gene: TRBD1
abundance: .
CDR3aa: CASSYRDRGLNGELFF

v_gene: TRBV7-8
j_gene: TRBJ2-1
d_gene: TRBD2
abundance: .
CDR3aa: CASSLDEEKRESYNEQFF

v_gene: TRBV29-1
j_gene: TRBJ1-4
d_gene: .
abundance: .
CDR3aa: CSVKYGGVEKLFF

v_gene: TRBV5-4
j_gene: TRBJ2-1
d_gene: TRBD1
abundance: .
CDR3aa: CASSLRKGQGGNEQFF

v_gene: TRBV6-5
j_gene: TRBJ1-2
d_gene: .
abundance: .
CDR3aa: CASSYSGRNYGYTF

v_gene: TRBV7-3
j_gene: TRBJ2-1
d_gene: TRBD2
abundance: .
CDR3aa: CASSLSGSVPYNEQFF

v_gene: TRBV5-1
j_gene: TRBJ2-1
d_gene: .
abundance: .
CDR3aa: CASSLERSSYNEQFF

v_gene: TRBV28
j_gene: TRBJ2-1
d_gene: TRBD2
abundance: .
CDR3aa: CASSTIAGAYNEQFF

v_gene: TRBV7-8
j_gene: TRBJ2-7
d_gene: .
abundance: .
CDR3aa: CASSPRDLGFYEQYF

v_gene: TRBV15
j_gene: TRBJ2-7
d_gene: .
abundance: .
CDR3aa: CATSRVQQSSYEQYF

v_gene: TRBV7-6
j_gene: TRBJ2-3
d_gene: TRBD2
abundance: .
CDR3aa: CASSPKRDSTDTQYF

v_gene: TRBV4-2
j_gene: TRBJ2-3
d_gene: TRBD2
abundance: .
CDR3aa: CASSQRAGGGGTQYF

v_gene: TRBV19
j_gene: TRBJ2-1
d_gene: TRBD2
abundance: .
CDR3aa: CASSIRLAIYNEQFF

v_gene: TRBV27
j_gene: TRBJ2-1
d_gene: .
abundance: .
CDR3aa: CASSLFGQVSSYNEQFF

v_gene: TRBV19
j_gene: TRBJ1-6
d_gene: TRBD1
abundance: .
CDR3aa: CASSIKGNRGLDNSPLHF

v_gene: TRBV4-3
j_gene: TRBJ2-7
d_gene: TRBD1
abundance: .
CDR3aa: CASSQEGPGTDYEQYF

v_gene: TRBV6-5
j_gene: TRBJ2-7
d_gene: .
abundance: .
CDR3aa: CASRVGSRDEQYF

v_gene: TRBV3-1/TRBV3-2
j_gene: TRBJ1-4
d_gene: .
abundance: .
CDR3aa: CASSQRPRANEKLFF

v_gene: TRBV5-1
j_gene: TRBJ2-2
d_gene: .
abundance: many
CDR3aa: CASSLDSNTGELFF

v_gene: TRBV27
j_gene: TRBJ1-6
d_gene: .
abundance: .
CDR3aa: CASSSRAAGNSPLHF

v_gene: TRBV30
j_gene: TRBJ2-4
d_gene: TRBD2
abundance: .
CDR3aa: CAWSVERTSGALAKNIQYF

v_gene: TRBV2
j_gene: TRBJ2-3
d_gene: TRBD2
abundance: .
CDR3aa: CASVLADPTDTQYF

v_gene: TRBV5-5
j_gene: TRBJ2-5
d_gene: TRBD1
abundance: .
CDR3aa: CASSPGQLQETQYF

v_gene: TRBV18
j_gene: TRBJ1-5
d_gene: .
abundance: .
CDR3aa: CASSRRQVNQPQHF

v_gene: TRBV4-3
j_gene: TRBJ2-1
d_gene: TRBD2
abundance: .
CDR3aa: CASSPSRVAGYGEQFF

v_gene: TRBV28
j_gene: TRBJ1-2
d_gene: .
abundance: .
CDR3aa: CASSLAQTNYGYTF

v_gene: TRBV27
j_gene: TRBJ2-7
d_gene: .
abundance: .
CDR3aa: CASSLSRAYEQYF

v_gene: TRBV3-1/TRBV3-2
j_gene: TRBJ1-2
d_gene: .
abundance: .
CDR3aa: CASSQTTGYGYTF

v_gene: TRBV7-6
j_gene: TRBJ1-2
d_gene: TRBD1
abundance: .
CDR3aa: CASSSSQDRVLGYTF

v_gene: TRBV29-1
j_gene: TRBJ2-5
d_gene: TRBD1
abundance: .
CDR3aa: CSVDGTGDLETQYF

v_gene: TRBV27
j_gene: TRBJ2-7
d_gene: TRBD2
abundance: .
CDR3aa: CASSFSGSSEQYF